This T cell receptor beta chain was identified in a study of CD8+CD57+ T cells in acquired aplastic anemia. As for the study in general: Healthy donors had, on average, about 10.8 million reads for their CD4+ cells.

CDR3 size: 12 residues. V lost 6 bases to trimming and J lost 2 bases; unmatched junction nucleotides: 1. Per the germline V gene, CDR1 is SNHLY and CDR2 is FYNNEI. Comment on this clonotype: What it recognizes is unknown.

The study profiled TCR beta VDJ and CDR3 using genomic DNA as template. TCRdb used MiXCR to reprocess the reads, holding one entry per CDR3 protein. The repertoire holds roughly 58,000 distinct CDR3 sequences, with about 54% as singletons. Study-wide results and caveats: Patients and controls shared approximately 30 CD8+ CDR3 sequences.

The sequence was obtained from a human donor in good health, serving as a control. This chain uses TRBV2 with TRBJ2-7, with TRBD1 matching 7 bases. Specimen: sorted CD4+, CD8+, or CD8+CD57+ T cells (not recorded which) from PBMCs. CDR3 DNA sequence: TGTGCCAGCAGGGGGACAGCCTACGAGCAGTACTTC. Translating it yields CASRGTAYEQYF.